The 11 T cell receptor beta chains below all came from one sample that was sequenced in a study of neoadjuvant anti-PD-1 for oral cavity cancer. Here immunoSEQ multiplex PCR was the method, and the copy in TCRdb shows in-frame clones only, minus some. The sample holds 40,000 or so clones, around 40% seen once. As for time point: after neoadjuvant nivolumab, at surgical resection. The sequences come from tumor tissue, collected after nivolumab (anti-PD-1) treatment. The origin of the receptors is a person aged 40 to 85 with oral cavity squamous cell carcinoma.

A few counts support this clone. Other nucleotide sequences from this sample produce the same CDR3. The rearrangement joins TRBV18 to TRBJ1-5; TRBD1 agrees at 8 bases. V dropped 6 bases and J dropped 6; count of bases not matched to a gene: 7. The CDR3 length is 14 residues. Looked up from germline, CDR1 is KGHSH and CDR2 is LQKENI. This CDR3 is CASSPDRVSQPQHF. Here the CDR3 DNA reads TGTGCCAGCTCTCCGGACAGGGTTAGTCAGCCCCAGCATTTT. The variable domain in full, with the rest retrieved from reference TRBV18 and TRBJ1-5, is NAGVMQNPRHLVRRRGQEARLRCSPMKGHSHVYWYRQLPEEGLKFMVYLQKENIIDESGMPKERFSAEFPKEGPSILRIQQVVRGDSAAYFCASSPDRVSQPQHFGDGTRLSIL.

A few counts support this clone. The CDR3 reads CAWSVKGAGGYTF. The CDR3 DNA reads TGTGCCTGGAGTGTAAAGGGGGCTGGTGGCTACACCTTC. The genes are TRBV30 and TRBJ1-2; 7 nucleotides match TRBD1. Germline values: CDR1 GTSNPN, CDR2 SVGIG (reference sequence). J lost 7 bases, V lost 0 bases, and 5 bases had no gene match. The CDR3 covers 13 residues.

In its sample, this clone was seen a few times. The chain has TRBV2 and TRBJ2-5; 8 bases are a match to TRBD1. Germline CDR1 and CDR2: SNHLY and FYNNEI. Trimming removed 6 bases from V and 11 bases from J; junction bases left unmatched: 17. There are 15 residues in the CDR3. CDR3 sequence: CASRRMGQARREQYF. The CDR3, as DNA: TGTGCCAGCAGGAGGATGGGACAGGCAAGAAGGGAGCAGTACTTC. Looking up the rest from reference TRBV2 and TRBJ2-5 gives the full variable domain: EPEVTQTPSHQVTQMGQEVILRCVPISNHLYFYWYRQILGQKVEFLVSFYNNEISEKSEIFDDQFSVERPDGSNFTLKIRSTKLEDSAMYFCASRRMGQARREQYFGPGTRLLVL.

Of note for this clone: A single base separates this from a much larger clone, so it may be a read error. This chain links TRBV9 with TRBJ1-6; D remains unclear. Per the germline V gene, CDR1 is SGDLS and CDR2 is YYNGEE. The CDR3 has 17 residues. Trimming shortened V by 3 bases and J by 0 bases, and 13 bases separated the two germline ends. The DNA of the CDR3 is TGTGCCAGCAGCGGAACTAACAAAAGCTCCTATAATTCACCCCTCCACTTT. Protein sequence: CASSGTNKSSYNSPLHF. Filled out from reference TRBV9 and TRBJ1-6, the complete variable domain reads DSGVTQTPKHLITATGQRVTLRCSPRSGDLSVYWYQQSLDQGLQFLIQYYNGEERAKGNILERFSAQQFPDLHSELNLSSLELGDSALYFCASSGTNKSSYNSPLHFGNGTRLTVT.

This clone occurred many times. This chain uses TRBV20-1 with TRBJ1-2; D gene ambiguous. Germline-derived CDR1 and CDR2 are DFQATT and SNEGSKA (reference sequence). Trimming removed 3 bases at V and 12 bases at J, with 14 bases between. The CDR3 covers 11 residues. In DNA, the CDR3 is TGCAGTGCTAGCCAAACCGACGGCAACACCTTC. Translation gives CSASQTDGNTF.

This chain joins TRBV6-4 and TRBJ2-6; TRBD1 matches 8 bases. The CDR3 has 15 amino acids. The J segment lost 3 bases and the V segment lost 6 bases, leaving 4 bases of the junction unmatched. CDR1 MRHNA and CDR2 SNTAGT come from the germline V gene. The CDR3 sequence: CASSPGQGGANVLTF. In DNA form, the CDR3 reads TGTGCCAGCAGCCCCGGACAGGGTGGGGCCAACGTCCTGACTTTC.

The rearrangement uses TRBV4-1 and TRBJ1-2, with 10 bases fitting TRBD1. Germline CDR1 is MGHRA and CDR2 is YSYEKL. J lost 4 bases, V lost 0 bases, and 11 bases had no gene match. CDR3 size: 18 residues. This chain's CDR3 is CASSQDRGQGLEGYGYTF. For the CDR3, the DNA is TGCGCCAGCAGCCAAGATAGGGGACAGGGGTTGGAGGGCTATGGCTACACCTTC.

This clone is termed medium-sized. One end of the junction fails to match germline, which may point to a read error. The gene calls are TRBV28 and TRBJ1-2; D is perhaps TRBD1 (6 bases). This CDR3 is 15 amino acids long. Germline assignment: CDR1 MDHEN and CDR2 SYDVKM. CDR3 nucleotides: TGTGCCAGCAGTTTGTATGGGGGCACCGGGTCCCGGGCCTTCTTC. Translation: CASSLYGGTGSRAFF.

This clone showed up just a few times. This chain uses TRBV5-4 with TRBJ2-7; TRBD1 agrees at 11 bases. Trimming removed 3 bases from V and 8 bases from J; junction bases left unmatched: 1. Looked up from germline, CDR1 is SGHNT and CDR2 is YYREEE (reference sequence). The CDR3 covers 12 residues. CDR3 bases: TGTGCCAGCAGCTGGGACAGGGGGAAGCAGTACTTC. Translated, it gives CASSWDRGKQYF.

The V and J genes are TRBV5-1 and TRBJ2-1; 7 bases agree with TRBD2. This CDR3 spans 15 amino acids. Germline loops: CDR1 SGHRS, CDR2 YFSETQ. V trimming: 4 bases; J trimming: 2 bases; junction bases outside the gene matches: 6. The CDR3 sequence is CASSEGGPPYNEQFF. The DNA of the CDR3 is TGCGCCAGCAGCGAGGGAGGGCCCCCCTACAATGAGCAGTTCTTC.

The chain links TRBV5-1 to TRBJ2-5, with D tentatively TRBD2 (5 bases). The CDR3 is 16 residues long. V shed 2 bases and J shed 3 bases, with 17 bases lying between them. Germline V gene lookup returns CDR1 SGHRS and CDR2 YFSETQ. The DNA of the CDR3 is TGCGCCAGCAGCTTACACCCGGGAAACGCAAAAGAGACCCAGTACTTC. Its translation is CASSLHPGNAKETQYF.